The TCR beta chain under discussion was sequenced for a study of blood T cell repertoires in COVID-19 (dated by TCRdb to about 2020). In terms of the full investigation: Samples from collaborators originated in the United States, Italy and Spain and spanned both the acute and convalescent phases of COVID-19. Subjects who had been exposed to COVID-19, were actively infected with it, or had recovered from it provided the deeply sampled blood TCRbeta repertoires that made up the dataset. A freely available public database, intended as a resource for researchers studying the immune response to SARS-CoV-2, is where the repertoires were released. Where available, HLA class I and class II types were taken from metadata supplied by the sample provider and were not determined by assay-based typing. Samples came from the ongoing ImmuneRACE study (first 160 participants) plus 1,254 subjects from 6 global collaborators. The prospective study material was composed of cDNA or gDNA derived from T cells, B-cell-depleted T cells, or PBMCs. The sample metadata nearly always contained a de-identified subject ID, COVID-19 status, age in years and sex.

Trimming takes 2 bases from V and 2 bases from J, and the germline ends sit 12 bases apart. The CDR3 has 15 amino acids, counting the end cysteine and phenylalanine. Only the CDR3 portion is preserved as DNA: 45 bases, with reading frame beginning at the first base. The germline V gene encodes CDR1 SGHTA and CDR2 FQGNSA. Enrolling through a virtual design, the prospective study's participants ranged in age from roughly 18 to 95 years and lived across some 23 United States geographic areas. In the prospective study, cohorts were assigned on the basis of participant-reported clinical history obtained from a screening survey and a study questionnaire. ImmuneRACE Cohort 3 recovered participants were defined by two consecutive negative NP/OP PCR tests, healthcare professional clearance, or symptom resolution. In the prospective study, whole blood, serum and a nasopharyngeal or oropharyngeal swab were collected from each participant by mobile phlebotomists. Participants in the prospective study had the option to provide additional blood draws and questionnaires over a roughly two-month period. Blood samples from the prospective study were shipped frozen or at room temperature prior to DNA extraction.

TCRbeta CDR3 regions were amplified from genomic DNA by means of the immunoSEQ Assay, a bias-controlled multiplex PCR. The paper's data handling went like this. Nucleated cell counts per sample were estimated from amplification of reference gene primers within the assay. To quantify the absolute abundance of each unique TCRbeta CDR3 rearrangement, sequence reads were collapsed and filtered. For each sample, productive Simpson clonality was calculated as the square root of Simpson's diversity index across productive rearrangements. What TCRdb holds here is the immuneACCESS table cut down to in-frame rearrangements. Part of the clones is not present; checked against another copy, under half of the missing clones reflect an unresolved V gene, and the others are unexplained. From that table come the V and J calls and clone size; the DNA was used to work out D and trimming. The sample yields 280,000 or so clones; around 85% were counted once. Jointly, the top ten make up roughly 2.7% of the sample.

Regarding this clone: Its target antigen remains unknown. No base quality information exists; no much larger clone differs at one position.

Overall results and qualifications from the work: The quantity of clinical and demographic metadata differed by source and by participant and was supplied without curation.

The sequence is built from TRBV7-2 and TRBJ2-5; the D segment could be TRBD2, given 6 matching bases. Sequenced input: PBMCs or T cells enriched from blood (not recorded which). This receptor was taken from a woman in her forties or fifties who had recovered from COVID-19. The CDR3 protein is CASSLSSGDQETQYF. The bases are TGTGCCAGCAGCTTATCCTCGGGGGATCAAGAGACCCAGTACTTC.